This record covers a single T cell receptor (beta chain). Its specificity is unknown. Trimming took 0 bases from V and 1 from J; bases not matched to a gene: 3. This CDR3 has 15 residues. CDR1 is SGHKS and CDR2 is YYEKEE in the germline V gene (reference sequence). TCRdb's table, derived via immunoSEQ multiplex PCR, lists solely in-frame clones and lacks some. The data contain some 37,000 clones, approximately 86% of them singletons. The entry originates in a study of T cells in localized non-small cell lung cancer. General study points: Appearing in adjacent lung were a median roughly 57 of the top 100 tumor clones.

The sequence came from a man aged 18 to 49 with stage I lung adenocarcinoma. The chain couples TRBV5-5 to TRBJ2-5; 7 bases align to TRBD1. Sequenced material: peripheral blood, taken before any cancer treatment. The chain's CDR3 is CASSLVGQVQETQYF. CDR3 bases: TGTGCCAGCAGCTTGGTAGGACAGGTCCAAGAGACCCAGTACTTC.